This TCR beta chain was obtained from a study of cytomegalovirus exposure and HLA in healthy donors. Whole-study results and caveats: According to reports, the classifier identified cytomegalovirus status with high specificity and sensitivity. Overall, around 150 TCR beta chains were annotated as cytomegalovirus-associated.

The CDR3 spans 16 residues. CDR1 MDHEN and CDR2 SYDVKM come from the germline V gene. Germline trimming cut 5 bases from V and 8 bases from J; bases unmatched to any gene: 14. Concerning this clone itself: The antigen remains unidentified.

Sequenced by immunoSEQ multiplex PCR; TCRdb stores in-frame clones only, minus some. Of fewer than 250,000 clones listed, around 87% are singletons. The sequenced sample was PBMCs. The sequence came from a man aged 18 to 29 in good health and CMV-seronegative. The chain combines TRBV28 with TRBJ2-3; 9 bases are a match to TRBD2. The CDR3 loop is CASSPMTSGQQGTQYF. CDR3 in DNA: TGTGCCAGCAGTCCGATGACTAGCGGACAACAAGGTACGCAGTATTTT.